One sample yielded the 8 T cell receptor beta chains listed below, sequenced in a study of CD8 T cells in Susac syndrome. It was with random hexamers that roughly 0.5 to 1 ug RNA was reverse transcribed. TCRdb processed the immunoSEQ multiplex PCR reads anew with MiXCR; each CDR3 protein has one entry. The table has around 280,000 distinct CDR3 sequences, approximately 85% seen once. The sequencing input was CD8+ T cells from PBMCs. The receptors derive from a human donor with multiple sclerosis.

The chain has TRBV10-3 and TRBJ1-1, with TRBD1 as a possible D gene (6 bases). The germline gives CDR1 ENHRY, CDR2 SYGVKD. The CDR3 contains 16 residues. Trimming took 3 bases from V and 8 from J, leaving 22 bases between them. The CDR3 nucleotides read TGTGCCATCAGTGACGTTGGGGCCAAAGGGGGTCCCGAAGCTTTCTTT. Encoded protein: CAISDVGAKGGPEAFF.

Here the CDR3 reads CASSEKGKKAIYF. The CDR3 DNA reads TGTGCCAGCAGTGAAAAGGGAAAGAAGGCCATATATTTT. The chain joins TRBV2 to TRBJ1-3, with no clear D. The CDR3 has 13 residues. From germline, CDR1 is SNHLY and CDR2 FYNNEI. V shed 2 bases and J shed 11 bases, with 13 bases lying between them. The full variable domain, completed using reference TRBV2 and TRBJ1-3, is EPEVTQTPSHQVTQMGQEVILRCVPISNHLYFYWYRQILGQKVEFLVSFYNNEISEKSEIFDDQFSVERPDGSNFTLKIRSTKLEDSAMYFCASSEKGKKAIYFGEGSWLTVV.

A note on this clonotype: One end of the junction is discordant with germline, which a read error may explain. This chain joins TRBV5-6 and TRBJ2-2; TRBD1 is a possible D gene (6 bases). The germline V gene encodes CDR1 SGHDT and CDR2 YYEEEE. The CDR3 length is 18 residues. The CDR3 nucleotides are TGTGCCCGCAGCTTGGTTCTTGGGGGCAGGGCGTACACCGGGGAGCTGTTTTTT. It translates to CARSLVLGGRAYTGELFF.

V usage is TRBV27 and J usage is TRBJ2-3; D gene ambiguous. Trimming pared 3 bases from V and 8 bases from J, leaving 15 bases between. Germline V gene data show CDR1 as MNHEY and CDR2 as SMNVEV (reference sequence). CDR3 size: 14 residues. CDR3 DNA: TGTGCCAGCAGTTTCCCGACGGCCACTGGTACGCAGTATTTT. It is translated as CASSFPTATGTQYF.

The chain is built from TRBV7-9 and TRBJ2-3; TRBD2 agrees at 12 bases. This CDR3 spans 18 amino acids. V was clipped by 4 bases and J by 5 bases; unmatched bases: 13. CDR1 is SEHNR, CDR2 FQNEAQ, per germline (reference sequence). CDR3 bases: TGTGCCAGCAGCTCCTCCCACAGACTAGCGGGAGTAGGAGATACGCAGTATTTT. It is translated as CASSSSHRLAGVGDTQYF.

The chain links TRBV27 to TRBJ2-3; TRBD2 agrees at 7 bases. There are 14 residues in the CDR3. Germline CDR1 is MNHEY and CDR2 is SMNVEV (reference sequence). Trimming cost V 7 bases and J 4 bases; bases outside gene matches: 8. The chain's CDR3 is CASTYSGGSDTQYF. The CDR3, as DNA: TGTGCCAGCACCTACTCGGGGGGATCAGATACGCAGTATTTT.

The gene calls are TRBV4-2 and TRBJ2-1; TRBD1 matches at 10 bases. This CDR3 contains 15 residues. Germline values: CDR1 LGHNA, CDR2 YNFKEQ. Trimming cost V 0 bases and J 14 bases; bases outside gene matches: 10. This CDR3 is CASSQDRTGGIFKFF. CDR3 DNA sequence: TGTGCCAGCAGCCAAGACCGGACAGGGGGAATCTTTAAGTTCTTC.

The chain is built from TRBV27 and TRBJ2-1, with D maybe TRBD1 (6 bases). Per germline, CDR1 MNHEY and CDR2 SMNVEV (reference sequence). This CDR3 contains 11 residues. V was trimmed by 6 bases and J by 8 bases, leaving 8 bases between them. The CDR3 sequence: CASRGAHEQFF. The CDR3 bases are TGTGCCAGCAGGGGGGCCCATGAGCAGTTCTTC.